These T cell receptor beta chains were read from a single sample in a study of blood T cell repertoires in COVID-19. Using immunoSEQ multiplex PCR, the repertoire was profiled, and TCRdb retains in-frame clones only, with some absent. Here the sample spans 270,000 or so clones, 84% being singletons. The sample was peripheral blood. Every receptor here comes from a human donor in a cohort sampled during active COVID-19. Each CDR3 is given with its conserved first and last residue. A D gene is named only where the DNA matches it firmly. Not every row has a clone size; where given, it reads once, few, many or a size class.

TGTGCCAGCAGCCAAAACAGGGGGCGGATAAATGAAAAACTGTTTTTT	CASSQNRGRINEKLFF	TRBD1	TRBJ1-4	-	TRBV3-1/TRBV3-2
TGTGCCAGCAGTGAAATAGCGGGAGGACAAGAGACCCAGTACTTC	CASSEIAGGQETQYF	TRBD2	TRBJ2-5	-	TRBV2
TGTGCTAGTGGTTTCGTTACAGGGAATCAGCCCCAGCATTTT	CASGFVTGNQPQHF	-	TRBJ1-5	-	TRBV12-5
TGTGCCACCAGCGACGACAGGGGGTTGAGCAATCAGCCCCAGCATTTT	CATSDDRGLSNQPQHF	TRBD1	TRBJ1-5	-	TRBV15
TGTGCCAGCAGCCCCGGGACAGGCCCCACAGATACGCAGTATTTT	CASSPGTGPTDTQYF	TRBD1	TRBJ2-3	-	TRBV11-3
TGTGCCAGCTTGTATTCGGGGGGGAGCAATCAGCCCCAGCATTTT	CASLYSGGSNQPQHF	-	TRBJ1-5	-	TRBV28
TGCGCCAGCAGCCAAACAGGGTACGCTGGAAACACCATATATTTT	CASSQTGYAGNTIYF	-	TRBJ1-3	-	TRBV4-1
TGTGCCAGCAGTCGACTAGTTGCGGAGTACAATGAGCAGTTCTTC	CASSRLVAEYNEQFF	-	TRBJ2-1	many	TRBV6-2/TRBV6-3
TGTGCCAGCAGGTCTGTCAGGGGGCGGGTAACTGAAGCTTTCTTT	CASRSVRGRVTEAFF	TRBD1	TRBJ1-1	-	TRBV6-5
TGCGCCAGCAGCGATGGACAGGGTTTCATTCAGTACTTC	CASSDGQGFIQYF	TRBD1	TRBJ2-4	-	TRBV5-1
TGCAGCGTAGCGACAGGGGCGGCTGAGCAGTTCTTC	CSVATGAAEQFF	TRBD1	TRBJ2-1	-	TRBV29-1
TGTGCCAGCAGCCAAGATTGGGGGCAGGGGATGAGAGAGACCCAGTACTTC	CASSQDWGQGMRETQYF	-	TRBJ2-5	-	TRBV3-1/TRBV3-2
TGTGCCAGCAGCCAAAGACAGGGGAGTAACACTGAAGCTTTCTTT	CASSQRQGSNTEAFF	TRBD1	TRBJ1-1	-	TRBV7-9
TGCGCCAGCAGCCAAGAAGGCGGCAGCAATCAGCCCCAGCATTTT	CASSQEGGSNQPQHF	-	TRBJ1-5	once	TRBV4-3
TGTGCCACCAGTGATTTCCATATCGCAGGGAACACCGGGGAGCTGTTTTTT	CATSDFHIAGNTGELFF	-	TRBJ2-2	-	TRBV24-1
TGTGCCAGCAGCGCAAGACTAGCGGGGGTCCAAGAGACCCAGTACTTC	CASSARLAGVQETQYF	TRBD2	TRBJ2-5	once	TRBV11-1
TGTGCCAGCAGTTCCCCCGGGTCCAGGGAGCTGTTTTTT	CASSSPGSRELFF	-	TRBJ2-2	-	TRBV12-3/TRBV12-4
TGTGCCAGCAGCCAACAGATGAACACTGAAGCTTTCTTT	CASSQQMNTEAFF	-	TRBJ1-1	-	TRBV14
TGCAGTGCTAGTATTCCAGTCCCCTTCTCCTATAATTCACCCCTCCACTTT	CSASIPVPFSYNSPLHF	-	TRBJ1-6	-	TRBV20-1
TGTGCCAGTAGGACACAGGGGGCAGGGAACACTGAAGCTTTCTTT	CASRTQGAGNTEAFF	TRBD1	TRBJ1-1	-	TRBV19
TGTGCCATCGGACAGGTCAACACCTACGAGCAGTACTTC	CAIGQVNTYEQYF	TRBD1	TRBJ2-7	-	TRBV10-3
TGCGCCAGCAGCCGGGCGATAACTAATGAAAAACTGTTTTTT	CASSRAITNEKLFF	-	TRBJ1-4	-	TRBV4-1
TGTGCCAGCAGCCAAGAGGACAGGGATAAACAGCCCCAGCATTTT	CASSQEDRDKQPQHF	TRBD1	TRBJ1-5	-	TRBV4-2
TGTGCCAGCAGCTATGAGGACAGACCCTACGAGCAGTACTTC	CASSYEDRPYEQYF	-	TRBJ2-7	-	TRBV4-2
TGTGCCAGCAGCCCCGAAGGTAGCTTCGATGAGCAGTTCTTC	CASSPEGSFDEQFF	-	TRBJ2-1	-	TRBV9
TGCGCCAGCAGCTTGGTTTCTAGCGGGAGCTCCTACGAGCAGTACTTC	CASSLVSSGSSYEQYF	TRBD2	TRBJ2-7	-	TRBV5-1
TGTGCCAGCAGTTACTTTGGAGGGGGCGTACGGGGCACTGAAGCTTTCTTT	CASSYFGGGVRGTEAFF	TRBD1	TRBJ1-1	-	TRBV6-2/TRBV6-3
TGTGCCAGTAGTATAAATCATGGGACAGGAGGGGAACGGCCCCAGCATTTT	CASSINHGTGGERPQHF	TRBD1	TRBJ1-5	-	TRBV19
TGCGCCAGCAGTGAATCTGTGGGACTAGGGTCAGATACGCAGTATTTT	CASSESVGLGSDTQYF	TRBD2	TRBJ2-3	-	TRBV10-1
TGTGCCAGCAGCATCCACAGCAGGGGGCTGGGAAACACCATATATTTT	CASSIHSRGLGNTIYF	-	TRBJ1-3	-	TRBV21-1
TGTGCCAGCTCACCGTCGGGTGGCAATCAGCCCCAGCATTTT	CASSPSGGNQPQHF	-	TRBJ1-5	-	TRBV18
TGCGCCAGCAGCTTGAAGGCGGGGCGTGCAGATACGCAGTATTTT	CASSLKAGRADTQYF	-	TRBJ2-3	many	TRBV5-1
TGCGCCAGCAGCTTGAACCCAACCGGGACAGGGTTAAACGAGCAGTACTTC	CASSLNPTGTGLNEQYF	TRBD1	TRBJ2-7	-	TRBV5-1